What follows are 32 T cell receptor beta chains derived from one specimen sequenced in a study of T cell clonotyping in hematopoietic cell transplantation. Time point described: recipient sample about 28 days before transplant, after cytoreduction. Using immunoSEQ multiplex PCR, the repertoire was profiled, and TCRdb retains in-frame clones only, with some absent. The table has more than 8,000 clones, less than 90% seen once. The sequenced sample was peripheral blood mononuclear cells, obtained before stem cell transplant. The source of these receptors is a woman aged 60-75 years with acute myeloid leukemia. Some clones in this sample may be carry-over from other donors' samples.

The CDR3 spells CAVPARGTNNSPLHF. CDR3 sequence (DNA): TGTGCCGTGCCAGCGAGGGGGACAAATAATTCACCCCTCCACTTT. V usage is TRBV2 and J usage is TRBJ1-6; D may be TRBD1 (6 bases). In germline, CDR1 is SNHLY, CDR2 FYNNEI. Trimming took off 11 bases at V and 5 bases at J, with 19 bases between the two ends. The CDR3 consists of 15 residues.

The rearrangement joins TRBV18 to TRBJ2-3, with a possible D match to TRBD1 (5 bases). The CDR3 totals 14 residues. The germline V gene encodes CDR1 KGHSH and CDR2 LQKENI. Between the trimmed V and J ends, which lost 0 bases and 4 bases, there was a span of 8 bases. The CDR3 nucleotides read TGTGCCAGCTCACCACCGGGGCAGTCAGATACGCAGTATTTT. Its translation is CASSPPGQSDTQYF.

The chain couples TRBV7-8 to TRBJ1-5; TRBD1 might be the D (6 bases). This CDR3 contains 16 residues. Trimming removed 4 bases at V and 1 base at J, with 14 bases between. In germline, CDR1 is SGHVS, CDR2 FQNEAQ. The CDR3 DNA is TGTGCCAGCAGCTCCCACAGGGTTAGAAGCAATCAGCCCCAGCATTTT. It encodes CASSSHRVRSNQPQHF.

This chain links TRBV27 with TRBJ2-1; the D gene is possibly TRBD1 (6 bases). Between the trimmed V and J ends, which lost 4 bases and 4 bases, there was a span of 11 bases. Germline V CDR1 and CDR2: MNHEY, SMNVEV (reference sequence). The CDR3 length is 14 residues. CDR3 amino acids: CASSSPTGYNEQFF. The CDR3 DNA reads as TGTGCCAGCAGTTCGCCGACAGGATACAATGAGCAGTTCTTC.

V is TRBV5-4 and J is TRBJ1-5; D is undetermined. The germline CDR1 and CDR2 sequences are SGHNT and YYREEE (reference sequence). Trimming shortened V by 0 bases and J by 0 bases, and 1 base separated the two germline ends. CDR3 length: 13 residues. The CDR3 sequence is CASSLDSNQPQHF. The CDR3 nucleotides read TGTGCCAGCAGCTTGGATAGCAATCAGCCCCAGCATTTT.

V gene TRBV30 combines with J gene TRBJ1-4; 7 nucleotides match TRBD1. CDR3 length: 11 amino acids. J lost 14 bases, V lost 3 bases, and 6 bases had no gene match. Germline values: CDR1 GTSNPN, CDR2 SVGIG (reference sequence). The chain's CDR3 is CAWRKTGSLFF. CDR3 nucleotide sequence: TGTGCCTGGAGGAAGACAGGGTCCCTGTTTTTT.

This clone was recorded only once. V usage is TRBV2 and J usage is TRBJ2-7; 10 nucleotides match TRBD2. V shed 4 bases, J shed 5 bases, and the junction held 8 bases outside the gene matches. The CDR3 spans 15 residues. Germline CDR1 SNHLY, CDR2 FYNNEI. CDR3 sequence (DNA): TGTGCCAGCAGTGGGGCGGGACTAGCGATCGACGAGCAGTACGTC. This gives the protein CASSGAGLAIDEQYV.

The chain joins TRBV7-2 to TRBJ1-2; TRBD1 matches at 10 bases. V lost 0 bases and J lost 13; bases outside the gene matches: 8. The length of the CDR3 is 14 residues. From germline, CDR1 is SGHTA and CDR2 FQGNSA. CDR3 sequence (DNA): TGTGCCAGCAGCTTAGCCGGGACAGGGGCCGCAGGCACCTTC. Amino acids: CASSLAGTGAAGTF. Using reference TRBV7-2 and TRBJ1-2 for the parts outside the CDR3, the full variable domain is GAGVSQSPSNKVTEKGKDVELRCDPISGHTALYWYRQSLGQGLEFLIYFQGNSAPDKSGLPSDRFSAERTGGSVSTLTIQRTQQEDSAVYLCASSLAGTGAAGTFGSGTRLTVV.

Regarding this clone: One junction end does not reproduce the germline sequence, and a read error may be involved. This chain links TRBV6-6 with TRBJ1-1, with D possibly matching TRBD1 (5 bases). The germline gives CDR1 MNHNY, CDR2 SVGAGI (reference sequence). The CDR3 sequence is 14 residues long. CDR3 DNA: TGTGCCAGCGAGGGGCGGGGAGTGAAAACTGAAGCTTTCTTT. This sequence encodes CASEGRGVKTEAFF.

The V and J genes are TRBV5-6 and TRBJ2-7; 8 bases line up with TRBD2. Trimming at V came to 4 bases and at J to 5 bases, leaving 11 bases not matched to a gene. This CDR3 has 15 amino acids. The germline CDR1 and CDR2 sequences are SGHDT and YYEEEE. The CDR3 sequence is CASSRDRGTRNEQYF. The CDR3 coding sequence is TGTGCCAGCAGCCGGGACCGAGGGACTAGAAACGAGCAGTACTTC.

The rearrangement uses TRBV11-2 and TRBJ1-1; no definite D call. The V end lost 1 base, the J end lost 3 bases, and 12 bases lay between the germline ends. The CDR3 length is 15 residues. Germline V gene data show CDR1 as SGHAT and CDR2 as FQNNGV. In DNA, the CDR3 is TGTGCCAGCAGCTTAGCTCTGGGATGGGACACTGAAGCTTTCTTT. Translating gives CASSLALGWDTEAFF.

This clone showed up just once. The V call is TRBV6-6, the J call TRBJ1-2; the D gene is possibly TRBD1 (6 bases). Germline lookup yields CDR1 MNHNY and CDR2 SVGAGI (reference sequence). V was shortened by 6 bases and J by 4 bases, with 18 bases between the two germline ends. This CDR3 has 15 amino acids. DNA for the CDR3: TGTGCCAGCAGCCTTCGTCTCCCAGGGGTCTATGGCTACACCTTC. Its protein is CASSLRLPGVYGYTF.

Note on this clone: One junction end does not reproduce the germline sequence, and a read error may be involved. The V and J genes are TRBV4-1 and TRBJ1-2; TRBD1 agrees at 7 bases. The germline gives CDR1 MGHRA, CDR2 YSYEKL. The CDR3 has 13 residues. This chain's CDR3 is CASSQGGNYGYTF. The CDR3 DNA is TGCGCCAGCAGTCAAGGGGGCAACTATGGCTACACCTTC.

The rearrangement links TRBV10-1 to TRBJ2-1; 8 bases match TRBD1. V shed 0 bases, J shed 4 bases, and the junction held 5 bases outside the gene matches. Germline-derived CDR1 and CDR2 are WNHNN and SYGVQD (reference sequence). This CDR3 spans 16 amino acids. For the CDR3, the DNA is TGCGCCAGCAGTGAGTCCGGGACAGGTTGGTACAATGAGCAGTTCTTC. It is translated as CASSESGTGWYNEQFF.

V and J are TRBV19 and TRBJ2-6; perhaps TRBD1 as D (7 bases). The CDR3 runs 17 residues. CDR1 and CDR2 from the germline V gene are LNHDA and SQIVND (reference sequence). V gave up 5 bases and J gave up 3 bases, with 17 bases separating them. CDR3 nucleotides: TGTGCCAGTAGTTCCTCAGGGGGAGGCTTTGGGGCCAACGTCCTGACTTTC. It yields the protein CASSSSGGGFGANVLTF.

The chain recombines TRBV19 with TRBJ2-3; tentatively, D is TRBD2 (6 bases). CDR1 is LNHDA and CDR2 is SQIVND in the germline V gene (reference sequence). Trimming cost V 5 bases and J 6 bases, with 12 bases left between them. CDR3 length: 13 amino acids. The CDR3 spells CASSPGVRDTQYF. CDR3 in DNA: TGTGCCAGTAGTCCGGGGGTCAGGGATACGCAGTATTTT.

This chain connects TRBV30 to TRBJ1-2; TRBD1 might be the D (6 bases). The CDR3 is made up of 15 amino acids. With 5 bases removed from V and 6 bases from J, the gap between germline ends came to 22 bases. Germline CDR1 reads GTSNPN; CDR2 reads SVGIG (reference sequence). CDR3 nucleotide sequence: TGTGCCTGGTCAGTTACAGGGACCCGCAGAGATGGCTACACCTTC. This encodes CAWSVTGTRRDGYTF.

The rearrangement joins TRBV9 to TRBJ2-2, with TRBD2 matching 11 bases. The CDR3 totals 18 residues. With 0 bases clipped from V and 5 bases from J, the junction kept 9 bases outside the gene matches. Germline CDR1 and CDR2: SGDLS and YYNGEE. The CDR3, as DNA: TGTGCCAGCAGCGTAGCTCTTAGCGGGAGGGCCGGGACCGGGGAGCTGTTTTTT. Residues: CASSVALSGRAGTGELFF. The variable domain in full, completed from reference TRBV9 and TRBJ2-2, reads DSGVTQTPKHLITATGQRVTLRCSPRSGDLSVYWYQQSLDQGLQFLIQYYNGEERAKGNILERFSAQQFPDLHSELNLSSLELGDSALYFCASSVALSGRAGTGELFFGEGSRLTVL.

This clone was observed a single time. In nucleotides, the CDR3 is TGTGCCAGCAGTTTACGTTGGGCTACGAGCTCCTACGAGCAGTACTTC. Translating it yields CASSLRWATSSYEQYF. The chain carries TRBV27 and TRBJ2-7; D is unresolved. The CDR3 extends over 16 amino acids. V lost 2 bases, J lost 0 bases, and 14 bases lay in between. The germline gives CDR1 MNHEY, CDR2 SMNVEV (reference sequence).

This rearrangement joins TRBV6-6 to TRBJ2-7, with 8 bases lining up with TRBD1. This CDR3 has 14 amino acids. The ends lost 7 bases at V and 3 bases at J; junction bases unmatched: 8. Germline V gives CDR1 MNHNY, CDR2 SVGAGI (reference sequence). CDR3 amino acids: CASTPDRAIYEQYF. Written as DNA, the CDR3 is TGTGCCAGCACCCCGGACAGGGCGATCTACGAGCAGTACTTC.

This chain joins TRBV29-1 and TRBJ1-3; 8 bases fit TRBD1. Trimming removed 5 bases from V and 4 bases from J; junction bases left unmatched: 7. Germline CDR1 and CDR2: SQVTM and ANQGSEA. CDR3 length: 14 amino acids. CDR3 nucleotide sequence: TGCAGCGTTACCAGGACAGGGAGGGGAAACACCATATATTTT. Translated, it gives CSVTRTGRGNTIYF.

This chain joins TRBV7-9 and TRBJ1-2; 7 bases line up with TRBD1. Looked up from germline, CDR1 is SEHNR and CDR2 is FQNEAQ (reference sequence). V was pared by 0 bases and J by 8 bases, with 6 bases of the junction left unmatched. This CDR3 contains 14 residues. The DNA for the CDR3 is TGTGCCAGCAGCTTAGCGATGGTACAGGGGGGCTACACCTTC. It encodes CASSLAMVQGGYTF.

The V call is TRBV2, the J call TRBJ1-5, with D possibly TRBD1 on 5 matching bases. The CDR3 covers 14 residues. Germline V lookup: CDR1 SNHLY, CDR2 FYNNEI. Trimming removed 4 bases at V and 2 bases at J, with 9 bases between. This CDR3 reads CASSGPGGNQPQHF. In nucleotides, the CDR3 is TGTGCCAGCAGTGGTCCGGGGGGCAATCAGCCCCAGCATTTT.

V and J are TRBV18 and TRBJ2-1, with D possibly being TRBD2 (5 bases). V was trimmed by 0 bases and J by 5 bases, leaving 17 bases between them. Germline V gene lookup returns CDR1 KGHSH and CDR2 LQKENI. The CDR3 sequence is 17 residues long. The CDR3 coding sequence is TGTGCCAGCTCACCACCCATTTGGGAAGCGAGGGACAATGAGCAGTTCTTC. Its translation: CASSPPIWEARDNEQFF.

CDR3 nucleotides: TGTGCCAGCAGTTGGGACGGCGGTAACGAGCAGTACTTC. Its translation is CASSWDGGNEQYF. The J gene is TRBJ2-5, the V gene TRBV7-9; either TRBD1 or TRBD2 may fit D (5 bases each). TRBJ2-7 matches the DNA end more closely, so the J call is doubtful. The germline CDR1 and CDR2 sequences are SEHNR and FQNEAQ (reference sequence). The CDR3 extends over 13 amino acids.

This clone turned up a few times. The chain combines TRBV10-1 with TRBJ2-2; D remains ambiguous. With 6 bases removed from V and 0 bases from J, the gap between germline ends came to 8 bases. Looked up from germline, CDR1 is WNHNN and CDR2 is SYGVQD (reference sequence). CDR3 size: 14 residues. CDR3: CASRQEPNTGELFF. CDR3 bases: TGCGCCAGCAGGCAGGAACCGAACACCGGGGAGCTGTTTTTT.

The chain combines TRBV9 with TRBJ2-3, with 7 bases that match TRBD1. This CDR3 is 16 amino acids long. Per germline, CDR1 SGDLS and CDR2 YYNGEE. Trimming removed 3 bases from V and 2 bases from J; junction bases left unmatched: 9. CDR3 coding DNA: TGTGCCAGCAGCGCTCCCCGGGACAGACACACAGATACGCAGTATTTT. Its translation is CASSAPRDRHTDTQYF.

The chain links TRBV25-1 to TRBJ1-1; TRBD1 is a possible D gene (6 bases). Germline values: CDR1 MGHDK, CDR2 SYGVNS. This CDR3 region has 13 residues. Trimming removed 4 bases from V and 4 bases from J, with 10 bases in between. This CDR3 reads CASSGRGGTEAFF. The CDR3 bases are TGTGCCAGCAGTGGCAGGGGAGGCACTGAAGCTTTCTTT.

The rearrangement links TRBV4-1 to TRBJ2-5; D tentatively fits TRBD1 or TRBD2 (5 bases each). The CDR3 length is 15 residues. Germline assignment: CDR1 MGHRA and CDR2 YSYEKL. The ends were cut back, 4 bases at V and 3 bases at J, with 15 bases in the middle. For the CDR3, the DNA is TGCGCCAGCAGCCGGCCGGGGCTCAAAGAAGAGACCCAGTACTTC. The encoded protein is CASSRPGLKEETQYF.

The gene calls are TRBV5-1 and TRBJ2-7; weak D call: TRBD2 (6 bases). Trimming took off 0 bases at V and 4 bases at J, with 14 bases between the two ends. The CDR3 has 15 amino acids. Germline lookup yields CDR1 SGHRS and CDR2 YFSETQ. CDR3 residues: CASSLGWDFGYEQYF. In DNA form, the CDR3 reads TGCGCCAGCAGCTTGGGGTGGGACTTCGGGTACGAGCAGTACTTC.

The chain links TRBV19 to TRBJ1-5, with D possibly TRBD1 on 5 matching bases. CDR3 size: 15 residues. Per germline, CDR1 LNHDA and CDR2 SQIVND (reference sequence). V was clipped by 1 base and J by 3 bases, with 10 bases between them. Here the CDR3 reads CASSIGSRVNQPQHF. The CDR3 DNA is TGTGCCAGTAGTATAGGGTCCAGGGTCAATCAGCCCCAGCATTTT.

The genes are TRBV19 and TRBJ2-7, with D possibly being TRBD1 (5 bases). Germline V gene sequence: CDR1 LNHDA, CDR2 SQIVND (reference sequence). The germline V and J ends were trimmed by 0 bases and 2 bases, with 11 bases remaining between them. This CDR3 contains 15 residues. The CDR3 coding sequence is TGTGCCAGTAGTATAGAGGCAGGGTCGGCCTACGAGCAGTACGTC. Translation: CASSIEAGSAYEQYV.